The 19 T cell receptor beta chains below were found in one sample sequenced in a study of blood T cell repertoires in COVID-19 (TCRdb year 2020). Library creation used the immunoSEQ multiplex PCR assay. Drawn from immuneACCESS, this table holds only the in-frame rearrangements with V and J called that TCRdb kept. Clones are partly lost; checked studies trace under half to an unresolved V gene and leave the rest unexplained. This sample holds 160,000 or so clones; about 86% were observed only once. In total, the top ten clones hold over 9% of the sample. The material sequenced was peripheral blood. The receptors here all came from a woman in her sixties or seventies with COVID-19, enrolled during active disease.

The chain has TRBV4-1 and TRBJ2-1; 9 bases agree with TRBD2. Germline CDR1 MGHRA, CDR2 YSYEKL. The CDR3 covers 16 residues. With 1 base clipped from V and 4 bases from J, the junction kept 5 bases outside the gene matches. Written as DNA, the CDR3 is TGCGCCAGCAGCCAAGCCGGGACTAGCCTATACAATGAGCAGTTCTTC. It encodes CASSQAGTSLYNEQFF.

V gene TRBV2 combines with J gene TRBJ1-1; tentative D call: TRBD1 (5 bases). The CDR3 consists of 14 residues. CDR1 SNHLY and CDR2 FYNNEI come from the germline V gene. The ends were cut back, 4 bases at V and 1 base at J, with 10 bases in the middle. CDR3 residues: CASSVRGGNTEAFF. The CDR3 DNA reads as TGTGCCAGCAGTGTAAGGGGCGGGAACACTGAAGCTTTCTTT.

This chain connects TRBV27 to TRBJ2-7, with TRBD1 matching 9 bases. V dropped 3 bases and J dropped 2; count of bases not matched to a gene: 5. Germline loops: CDR1 MNHEY, CDR2 SMNVEV (reference sequence). The CDR3 has 15 residues. DNA of the CDR3: TGTGCCAGCAGTTTCCGGGACAGGGCTCCCTACGAGCAGTACTTC. Translation gives CASSFRDRAPYEQYF.

With regard to this clone: One junction end does not reproduce the germline sequence, and a read error may be involved. The J gene is TRBJ2-3, the V gene TRBV9; 12 nucleotides match TRBD2. Germline assignment: CDR1 SGDLS and CDR2 YYNGEE. The CDR3 has 17 residues. Here the CDR3 reads CARSEGLAGGGTDTQYF. The CDR3 DNA reads TGTGCCCGCAGCGAGGGGCTAGCGGGGGGGGGCACAGATACGCAGTATTTT.

V is TRBV2 and J is TRBJ2-7, with 8 bases aligning to TRBD1. From germline, CDR1 is SNHLY and CDR2 FYNNEI. V was pared by 2 bases and J by 6 bases, with 3 bases of the junction left unmatched. The CDR3 runs to 13 residues. CDR3 nucleotides: TGTGCCAGCAGTGAACAGGGGGCGGGCGAGCAGTACTTC. It encodes CASSEQGAGEQYF.

The V call is TRBV27, the J call TRBJ2-5, with 11 nucleotides matching TRBD2. Germline lookup yields CDR1 MNHEY and CDR2 SMNVEV (reference sequence). Germline trimming cut 2 bases from V and 0 bases from J; bases unmatched to any gene: 5. The CDR3 sequence is 17 residues long. CDR3 sequence (DNA): TGTGCCAGCAGTTTAGGAATACTAGCGGGGGACCAAGAGACCCAGTACTTC. It specifies CASSLGILAGDQETQYF.

The CDR3 loop is CASSLPGQVNEKLFF. The DNA of the CDR3 is TGTGCCAGCAGCCTACCGGGACAGGTTAATGAAAAACTGTTTTTT. The chain combines TRBV7-2 with TRBJ1-4, with 8 nucleotides matching TRBD1. This CDR3 contains 15 residues. Germline CDR1 reads SGHTA; CDR2 reads FQGNSA. V lost 5 bases, J lost 4 bases, and 6 bases stayed unmatched. The entire variable domain, with the rest obtained from reference TRBV7-2 and TRBJ1-4, is as follows: GAGVSQSPSNKVTEKGKDVELRCDPISGHTALYWYRQSLGQGLEFLIYFQGNSAPDKSGLPSDRFSAERTGGSVSTLTIQRTQQEDSAVYLCASSLPGQVNEKLFFGSGTQLSVL.

The rearrangement links TRBV5-1 to TRBJ2-2, with D unresolved. V was clipped by 0 bases and J by 4 bases, with 13 bases between them. In germline, CDR1 is SGHRS, CDR2 YFSETQ. This CDR3 contains 16 residues. The CDR3 protein is CASSLGPLSGTGELFF. In DNA form, the CDR3 reads TGCGCCAGCAGCTTGGGCCCCCTCTCGGGCACCGGGGAGCTGTTTTTT.

This clone was detected only once. J is TRBJ2-5 and V is TRBV4-1; 9 bases fit TRBD2. Germline V gives CDR1 MGHRA, CDR2 YSYEKL. The V and J ends lost 0 bases and 2 bases, in that order; junction bases with no gene match: 4. CDR3 length: 16 residues. Written as DNA, the CDR3 is TGCGCCAGCAGCCAAGAGTCTAGCGGGGCTCAAGAGACCCAGTACTTC. Its translation: CASSQESSGAQETQYF.

This clone came up once. This rearrangement joins TRBV4-2 to TRBJ1-2; TRBD1 matches 12 bases. Germline loops: CDR1 LGHNA, CDR2 YNFKEQ. CDR3 length: 16 residues. Unmatched junction bases numbered 4, after V lost 2 bases and J lost 3 bases. Written as DNA, the CDR3 is TGTGCCAGCAGCCAACCGGGACAGGGGGCTGACTATGGCTACACCTTC. This gives the protein CASSQPGQGADYGYTF.

The rearrangement uses TRBV2 and TRBJ2-3; D is uncertain. V lost 6 bases and J lost 0, with 10 bases in between. The CDR3 runs to 14 residues. Germline lookup yields CDR1 SNHLY and CDR2 FYNNEI. CDR3 protein: CASRKFSSTDTQYF. CDR3 bases: TGTGCCAGCAGAAAATTCTCTAGCACAGATACGCAGTATTTT.

CDR3 coding DNA: TGTGCCAGCAGCCGACAGGGATCTAATGAAAAACTGTTTTTT. The encoded protein is CASSRQGSNEKLFF. The chain joins TRBV6-5 to TRBJ1-4, with 7 nucleotides matching TRBD1. CDR1 is MNHEY, CDR2 SVGAGI, per germline. The trim removed 6 bases at V and 3 bases at J, leaving 4 bases unmatched. CDR3 size: 14 residues.

This chain joins TRBV5-6 and TRBJ2-5; 8 nucleotides agree with TRBD2. The CDR3 totals 15 residues. Germline V gene data show CDR1 as SGHDT and CDR2 as YYEEEE. J lost 5 bases, V lost 5 bases, and 11 bases had no gene match. CDR3 sequence (DNA): TGTGCCAGCAGTTTAACGGGGGGGCCTGCCGAGACCCAGTACTTC. It is translated as CASSLTGGPAETQYF.

This clone occurred a few times. This sequence joins TRBV30 and TRBJ1-2; unclear D gene. Germline-derived CDR1 and CDR2 are GTSNPN and SVGIG (reference sequence). The CDR3 has 13 amino acids. Trimming left V 8 bases short and J 0 bases short, with 13 bases between. CDR3 coding DNA: TGTGCCGCTGGGTGGGGAGCTAACTATGGCTACACCTTC. This encodes CAAGWGANYGYTF.

This clone is a singleton in its sample. This chain joins TRBV11-2 and TRBJ2-5; D is uncertain. The CDR3 has 14 amino acids. CDR1 is SGHAT, CDR2 FQNNGV, per germline. Trimming removed 0 bases from V and 6 bases from J, with 11 bases in between. The CDR3 DNA is TGTGCCAGCAGCTTAGAGTCAACTACTAAGACCCAGTACTTC. As protein: CASSLESTTKTQYF. The full variable domain, with the rest looked up from reference TRBV11-2 and TRBJ2-5, is EAGVAQSPRYKIIEKRQSVAFWCNPISGHATLYWYQQILGQGPKLLIQFQNNGVVDDSQLPKDRFSAERLKGVDSTLKIQPAKLEDSAVYLCASSLESTTKTQYFGPGTRLLVL.

The chain is built from TRBV4-1 and TRBJ2-7; 8 bases align to TRBD1. The trim removed 4 bases at V and 5 bases at J, leaving 10 bases unmatched. The CDR3 is 15 residues long. Per the germline V gene, CDR1 is MGHRA and CDR2 is YSYEKL. The CDR3 region is CASSLQWTGQDEQYF. The CDR3 coding sequence is TGCGCCAGCAGCCTACAATGGACAGGGCAGGACGAGCAGTACTTC.

V gene TRBV5-4 combines with J gene TRBJ1-1, with D perhaps TRBD1 (5 bases). The CDR3 is 13 residues long. Trimming took off 6 bases at V and 7 bases at J, with 16 bases between the two ends. Germline CDR1 reads SGHNT; CDR2 reads YYREEE (reference sequence). The CDR3 loop reads CASTRGGRSEAFF. The CDR3 nucleotides are TGTGCCAGCACCCGGGGGGGACGGAGTGAAGCTTTCTTT.

The chain uses TRBV7-2 and TRBJ1-3; unclear D gene. Trimming took 5 bases from V and 2 from J, leaving 13 bases between them. Looked up from germline, CDR1 is SGHTA and CDR2 is FQGNSA. The CDR3 spans 15 residues. CDR3 residues: CASSPRGRAGNTIYF. As DNA, the CDR3 is TGTGCCAGCAGCCCTCGAGGGCGCGCTGGAAACACCATATATTTT.

V usage is TRBV18 and J usage is TRBJ2-3, with 7 bases aligning to TRBD2. The CDR3 runs to 15 residues. J gave up 1 base and V 2 bases, and 3 bases lay outside the gene matches. The germline V gene encodes CDR1 KGHSH and CDR2 LQKENI. Here the CDR3 reads CASSPRSGGTDTQYF. CDR3 in DNA: TGTGCCAGCTCACCAAGGAGCGGGGGCACAGATACGCAGTATTTT.